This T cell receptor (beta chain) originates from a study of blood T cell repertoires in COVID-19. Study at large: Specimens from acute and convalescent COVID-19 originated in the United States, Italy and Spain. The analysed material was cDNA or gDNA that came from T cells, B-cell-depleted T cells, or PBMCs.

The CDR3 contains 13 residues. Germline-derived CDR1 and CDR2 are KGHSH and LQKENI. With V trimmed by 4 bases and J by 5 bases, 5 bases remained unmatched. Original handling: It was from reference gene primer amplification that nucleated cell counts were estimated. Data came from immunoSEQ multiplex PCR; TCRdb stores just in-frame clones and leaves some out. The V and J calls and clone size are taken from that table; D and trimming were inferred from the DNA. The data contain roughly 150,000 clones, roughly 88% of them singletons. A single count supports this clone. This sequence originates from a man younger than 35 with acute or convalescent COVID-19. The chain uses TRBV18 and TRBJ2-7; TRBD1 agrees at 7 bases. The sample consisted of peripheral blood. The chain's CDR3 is CASSLGQEDEQYF. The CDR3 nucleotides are TGTGCCAGCTCACTCGGACAGGAAGACGAGCAGTACTTC.